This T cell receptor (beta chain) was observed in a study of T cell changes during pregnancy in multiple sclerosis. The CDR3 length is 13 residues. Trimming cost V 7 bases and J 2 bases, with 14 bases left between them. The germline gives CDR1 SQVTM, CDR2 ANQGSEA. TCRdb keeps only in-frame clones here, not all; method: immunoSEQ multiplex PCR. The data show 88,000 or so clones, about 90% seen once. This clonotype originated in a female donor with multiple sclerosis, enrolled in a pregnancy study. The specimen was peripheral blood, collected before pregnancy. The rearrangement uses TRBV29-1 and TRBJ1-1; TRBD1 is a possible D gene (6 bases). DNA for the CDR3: TGCAGCGCCGAAGGGGGAATAAACACTGAAGCTTTCTTT. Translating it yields CSAEGGINTEAFF.